The clone carrying this TCR beta chain appeared a few times. Its antigen is as yet unknown. The entry originates in a study of cytomegalovirus exposure and HLA in healthy donors. The study's findings and limits: Later analysis associated a missense DCLRE1C variant with TCR beta V- and J-gene trimming.

Looked up from germline, CDR1 is SGHNT and CDR2 is YENEEA. V shed 5 bases and J 2 bases; nucleotides not matched to a gene: 9. CDR3 length: 15 residues. PCR primers comprised 60 Vbeta and 13 Jbeta primers. Profiled with immunoSEQ multiplex PCR; TCRdb holds only in-frame clones, not every one. The sample includes fewer than 250,000 clones, less than 85% seen only once; the top ten take approximately 5%. This chain links TRBV11-3 with TRBJ2-7; 7 bases agree with TRBD1. The sequenced sample consisted of PBMCs. This clonotype was sampled from a man aged 25-40 years in good health and CMV-seropositive. For the CDR3, the DNA is TGTGCCAGCAGCCCCCGGACAGGTCAGCCCTACGAGCAGTACTTC. Translating it yields CASSPRTGQPYEQYF.